This TCR beta chain appears in the sequencing data of a study of PD-L1 blockade in urothelial cancer. Clones were sequenced by immunoSEQ multiplex PCR, and TCRdb holds only the in-frame ones, with some missing. The data show approximately 83,000 clones, with around four fifths seen just once and approximately 8% held by the top ten. V was pared by 1 base and J by 3 bases, with 7 bases of the junction left unmatched. This CDR3 region has 16 residues. Germline V lookup: CDR1 LNHNV, CDR2 YYDKDF (reference sequence). The time point denotes: peripheral blood 6 weeks after treatment start. The starting material was PBMCs, obtained around atezolizumab (anti-PD-L1) treatment. The TCR sequence derives from a man aged 70-80 years with urothelial cancer. The chain combines TRBV15 with TRBJ2-3; 7 bases fit TRBD2. The CDR3 DNA follows: TGTGCCACCAGCAGAGGTTTTGGCGGGAGTACAGATACGCAGTATTTT. Encoded protein: CATSRGFGGSTDTQYF.